The 13 T cell receptor beta chains below were found in one sample sequenced in a study of cytotoxic CD8 clonotypes in ibrutinib-treated CLL. The method was immunoSEQ multiplex PCR; TCRdb's version includes in-frame clones alone and lacks a portion of them. The sample shows more than 300,000 clones, about 80% of them seen only once. This specimen was PBMCs, taken before ibrutinib treatment. These receptors all stem from a human donor with chronic lymphocytic leukemia.

This chain links TRBV5-4 with TRBJ2-7; D gene uncertain. Trimming stripped 4 bases from V and 0 bases from J, with 20 bases between. CDR1 and CDR2 (germline): SGHNT, YYREEE (reference sequence). The CDR3 sequence is 17 residues long. CDR3 sequence (DNA): TGTGCCAGCAGCACAAGGACGGATTTTAGCTTCTCCTACGAGCAGTACTTC. Its translation is CASSTRTDFSFSYEQYF.

The CDR3: CATAGGGNIQYF. CDR3 DNA sequence: TGTGCCACTGCGGGGGGAGGAAACATTCAGTACTTC. The rearrangement links TRBV6-5 to TRBJ2-4; 8 bases align to TRBD2. The CDR3 contains 12 residues. V was pared by 10 bases and J by 6 bases, with 5 bases of the junction left unmatched. Germline lookup yields CDR1 MNHEY and CDR2 SVGAGI.

This clone appeared a few times. The CDR3 region has the DNA TGTGCCAGCAGTGACGACAGGGCCCCGGAGCCCCAGCATTTT. Its protein is CASSDDRAPEPQHF. The J gene is TRBJ1-5, the V gene TRBV6-1; 7 bases line up with TRBD1. The CDR3 runs to 14 residues. V was pared by 3 bases and J by 8 bases, with 7 bases of the junction left unmatched. Germline V gene data show CDR1 as MNHNS and CDR2 as SASEGT.

The rearrangement joins TRBV5-1 to TRBJ1-5, with D possibly matching TRBD1 (5 bases). Germline-derived CDR1 and CDR2 are SGHRS and YFSETQ. Trimming removed 0 bases from V and 3 bases from J, with 10 bases in between. The length of the CDR3 is 15 residues. This CDR3 is CASSLGQGLNQPQHF. Written as DNA, the CDR3 is TGCGCCAGCAGCTTGGGCCAGGGACTCAATCAGCCCCAGCATTTT.

The V gene is TRBV5-8, the J gene TRBJ2-3; D is possibly TRBD2 (5 bases). Trimming took 5 bases from V and 1 from J, leaving 17 bases between them. Germline V gives CDR1 SGHTS, CDR2 YDEGEE. The CDR3 consists of 16 residues. The CDR3 loop reads CASSNFKAVRTDTQYF. The CDR3, as DNA: TGTGCCAGCAGTAATTTTAAAGCGGTTCGCACAGATACGCAGTATTTT.

The rearrangement uses TRBV15 and TRBJ2-2; D not resolved. The CDR3 is 16 residues long. Germline CDR1 and CDR2: LNHNV and YYDKDF (reference sequence). Trimming took 2 bases from V and 0 from J, leaving 10 bases between them. The CDR3 DNA reads TGTGCCACCAGCAGACCGAAGAACGCGAACACCGGGGAGCTGTTTTTT. This translates into CATSRPKNANTGELFF. Drawing the rest from reference TRBV15 and TRBJ2-2, the complete variable domain is DAMVIQNPRYQVTQFGKPVTLSCSQTLNHNVMYWYQQKSSQAPKLLFHYYDKDFNNEADTPDNFQSRRPNTSFCFLDIRSPGLGDTAMYLCATSRPKNANTGELFFGEGSRLTVL.

The genes are TRBV19 and TRBJ2-1; 10 bases fit TRBD2. After removal of 0 bases from V and 5 bases from J, the junction contained 13 bases not matched to a gene. Germline V gene data show CDR1 as LNHDA and CDR2 as SQIVND (reference sequence). This CDR3 is built from 19 residues. In nucleotides, the CDR3 is TGTGCCAGTAGTATAGATGGGGGGACTAGCGCCTCTATCAACAATGAGCAGTTCTTC. As protein: CASSIDGGTSASINNEQFF.

The chain joins TRBV25-1 to TRBJ1-1; 7 bases are shared with TRBD1. V trimming: 1 base; J trimming: 8 bases; junction bases outside the gene matches: 4. CDR3 length equals 13 residues. Germline V gene lookup returns CDR1 MGHDK and CDR2 SYGVNS. Here the CDR3 DNA reads TGTGCCAGCAGTGAATTGGGGGACAGAGAAGCTTTCTTT. This encodes CASSELGDREAFF.

J is TRBJ2-7 and V is TRBV6-4; 10 nucleotides align to TRBD1. Germline V lookup: CDR1 MRHNA, CDR2 SNTAGT. V was clipped by 3 bases and J by 3 bases; unmatched bases: 5. The CDR3 sequence is 15 residues long. CDR3 DNA sequence: TGTGCCAGCAGTGAATATAGGACAGGGGGCTACGAGCAGTACTTC. It translates to CASSEYRTGGYEQYF.

CDR3 nucleotide sequence: TGTGCCTGGAGCCCGGGGGGAAAACTGTTTTTT. Translating it yields CAWSPGGKLFF. The genes are TRBV30 and TRBJ1-4; weak D call: TRBD1 (5 bases). The CDR3 totals 11 residues. V lost 3 bases and J lost 10, with 9 bases in between. Germline assignment: CDR1 GTSNPN and CDR2 SVGIG (reference sequence). The entire variable domain, with the rest obtained from reference TRBV30 and TRBJ1-4, is as follows: SQTIHQWPATLVQPVGSPLSLECTVEGTSNPNLYWYRQAAGRGLQLLFYSVGIGQISSEVPQNLSASRPQDRQFILSSKKLLLSDSGFYLCAWSPGGKLFFGSGTQLSVL.

V is TRBV5-8 and J is TRBJ1-5, with D unclear. CDR1 is SGHTS and CDR2 is YDEGEE in the germline V gene. The length of the CDR3 is 15 residues. The V end was cut by 0 bases, the J end by 3 bases, with 10 bases between. The DNA of the CDR3 is TGTGCCAGCAGCTTGGCCGTGGCCGTCAATCAGCCCCAGCATTTT. It is translated as CASSLAVAVNQPQHF. The full variable domain, its missing parts supplied by reference TRBV5-8 and TRBJ1-5, is EAGVTQSPTHLIKTRGQQATLRCSPISGHTSVYWYQQALGLGLQFLLWYDEGEERNRGNFPPRFSGRQFPNYSSELNVNALELEDSALYLCASSLAVAVNQPQHFGDGTRLSIL.

This rearrangement joins TRBV5-6 to TRBJ1-2, with 9 bases that match TRBD1. Germline V gene lookup returns CDR1 SGHDT and CDR2 YYEEEE. The CDR3 runs 16 residues. Trimming removed 3 bases from V and 7 bases from J; junction bases left unmatched: 13. The CDR3: CASSSGTGTSLGGYTF. CDR3 nucleotide sequence: TGTGCCAGCAGCTCCGGGACAGGGACATCATTGGGTGGCTACACCTTC.

The chain carries TRBV5-1 and TRBJ2-5; possibly TRBD1 for D (6 bases). V lost 3 bases and J lost 1, with 13 bases in between. The CDR3 spans 15 residues. Germline lookup yields CDR1 SGHRS and CDR2 YFSETQ. CDR3 protein: CASSSQGSPQETQYF. CDR3 DNA: TGCGCCAGCAGCTCCCAGGGGTCCCCCCAAGAGACCCAGTACTTC.